The 8 T cell receptor beta chains below were found in one sample sequenced in a study of beta chain features in type 1 diabetes. For these receptors, no antigen is known. Expressed TCRB transcripts were sequenced because the isolated RNA had all been reverse transcribed beforehand. The data were produced by immunoSEQ multiplex PCR, yet TCRdb's version contains in-frame clones alone and is incomplete. This table holds 350,000 to 450,000 clones, around 12% found once. Study-wide results and limits: Patients with Type 1 diabetes showed moderately but significantly shorter TCRB CDR3s in all four CD4+ subsets.

The specimen sequenced was naive CD4+ T cells from blood. These receptors all come from a woman between 18 and 29 years old with type 1 diabetes.

The chain has TRBV6-5 and TRBJ1-4; D may be TRBD1 (6 bases). Trimming removed 8 bases from V and 10 bases from J, with 17 bases in between. In germline, CDR1 is MNHEY, CDR2 SVGAGI. This CDR3 contains 13 residues. The CDR3 nucleotides are TGTGCCAGCGCGGCGCAGGGGCGAGGAAAACTGTTTTTT. Translation: CASAAQGRGKLFF.

There are a few counts of this clone. This chain uses TRBV6-5 with TRBJ2-5; possibly TRBD2 for D (6 bases). Germline loops: CDR1 MNHEY, CDR2 SVGAGI. Trimming removed 10 bases at V and 4 bases at J, with 16 bases between. The CDR3 totals 13 residues. The CDR3 sequence: CATGFGGRETQYF. CDR3 in DNA: TGTGCCACCGGATTCGGGGGTCGAGAGACCCAGTACTTC.

This clone came up a few times. The chain carries TRBV5-1 and TRBJ2-2; 12 bases fit TRBD2. Per germline, CDR1 SGHRS and CDR2 YFSETQ. The CDR3 sequence is 17 residues long. With 4 bases clipped from V and 7 bases from J, the junction kept 11 bases outside the gene matches. CDR3 DNA: TGCGCCAGCAGCATAGGACAAACTAGCGGGAGGATCGGGGAGCTGTTTTTT. This sequence encodes CASSIGQTSGRIGELFF.

This chain connects TRBV5-6 to TRBJ2-5; TRBD2 matches 10 bases. The germline V gene encodes CDR1 SGHDT and CDR2 YYEEEE. J lost 5 bases, V lost 4 bases, and 5 bases had no gene match. The CDR3 consists of 14 residues. The CDR3 region has the DNA TGTGCCAGCAGCCCTAGCGGGAGAAGGGAGACCCAGTACTTC. Translating gives CASSPSGRRETQYF.

In its sample, this clone was seen a few times. This sequence joins TRBV18 and TRBJ1-2, with D maybe TRBD1 (6 bases). This CDR3 spans 13 amino acids. The germline CDR1 and CDR2 sequences are KGHSH and LQKENI. Trimming pared 4 bases from V and 2 bases from J, leaving 8 bases between. The CDR3 DNA follows: TGTGCCAGCTCACGACAGGAGAACTATGGCTACACCTTC. Amino acid sequence: CASSRQENYGYTF.

There are a few counts of this clone. The chain carries TRBV29-1 and TRBJ1-1; D gene unclear. V was cut by 3 bases and J by 12 bases, with 20 bases left in between. The CDR3 runs 13 residues. Germline V CDR1 and CDR2: SQVTM, ANQGSEA. CDR3 sequence: CSVEVPGLPGSFF. The CDR3 DNA reads TGCAGCGTTGAGGTACCAGGTCTCCCAGGTTCTTTCTTT.

This clone was seen a few times. The chain carries TRBV2 and TRBJ2-7, with D maybe TRBD2 (5 bases). The CDR3 extends over 12 amino acids. Germline V gene data show CDR1 as SNHLY and CDR2 as FYNNEI. V lost 8 bases, J lost 6 bases, and 14 bases lay in between. CDR3 sequence: CASLLGRGEQYF. CDR3 in DNA: TGTGCCAGCCTACTAGGCCGCGGCGAGCAGTACTTC.

The V gene is TRBV29-1, the J gene TRBJ1-2, with TRBD1 as a possible D gene (6 bases). The CDR3 spans 12 residues. V lost 6 bases to trimming and J lost 2 bases, with 10 bases between them. The germline V gene has CDR1 SQVTM and CDR2 ANQGSEA. The CDR3 loop is CSVPRGNYGYTF. In nucleotides, the CDR3 is TGCAGCGTCCCCAGGGGCAACTATGGCTACACCTTC.